Listed below are T cell receptor beta chains from one sample, sequenced in a study of T cell changes during pregnancy in multiple sclerosis. Using immunoSEQ multiplex PCR, the repertoire was profiled, and TCRdb retains in-frame clones only, with some absent. The sample lists about 40,000 clones; roughly 91% were seen once. Sample: PBMCs (not recorded whether the cells were cultured). The receptors stem from a female donor with multiple sclerosis, enrolled in a pregnancy study. Each CDR3 is given with its conserved first and last residue.

V	J	CDR3
TRBV5-1	TRBJ1-2	CASSEGGMTALYGYTF
TRBV29-1	TRBJ2-5	CSVEGVAGELETQYF
TRBV9	TRBJ2-5	CASSVGTSIRETQYF
TRBV5-4	TRBJ2-5	CASSPAGTVGETQYF
TRBV29-1	TRBJ2-7	CSVSRGTGVGLVDEQYF
TRBV5-6	TRBJ2-2	CASSSSAYFPFTGELFF
TRBV4-1	TRBJ1-3	CASSQEEETRVYF
TRBV6-5	TRBJ1-1	CASSYSEGIETEAFF
TRBV5-1	TRBJ1-2	CASSPEGNVGYTF
TRBV5-1	TRBJ2-3	CASRPQGLAGGETDTQYF
TRBV7-9	TRBJ1-1	CASSLEGSTEAFF
TRBV25-1	TRBJ1-1	CASSHYTEAFF
TRBV19	TRBJ2-5	CASSMRSGSQETQYF
TRBV4-2	TRBJ2-7	CASSQEVVTGSGGEQYF
TRBV11-1	TRBJ2-7	CASSDSGLSYEQYF
TRBV6-1	TRBJ1-4	CASRDRGTNEKLFF
TRBV4-1	TRBJ1-1	CASSQWDRRMNTEAFF
TRBV11-2	TRBJ2-5	CASSLGRGALETQYF
TRBV6-1	TRBJ2-1	CASSEAEPPGFVYNEQFF
TRBV4-1	TRBJ2-7	CASSQVGGVGEQYF
TRBV28	TRBJ1-5	CASRWKREDSPWIDQPQHF
TRBV9	TRBJ1-5	CASSVDGNQPQHF
TRBV7-9	TRBJ2-3	CASGTLAGEKDTQYF
TRBV19	TRBJ2-5	CASSIGASGDQETQYF
TRBV21-1	TRBJ1-5	CASSNSRTDNQPQHF
TRBV29-1	TRBJ1-4	CSVGVGANEKLFF
TRBV9	TRBJ1-5	CASSLSGGNQPQHF
TRBV5-1	TRBJ1-1	CASSRQENTEAFF
TRBV6-5	TRBJ1-2	CASSPYLGRLWDYTF
TRBV10-3	TRBJ1-2	CAISVREYGYTF
TRBV7-2	TRBJ2-3	CASSLAAGSDTQYF
TRBV10-3	TRBJ2-1	CAISESTVAGWGEQFF
TRBV7-9	TRBJ2-2	CASSSLALRREGTGELFF
TRBV4-2	TRBJ2-7	CASSQELAESSYEQYF
TRBV7-2	TRBJ2-3	CASSLLRDRVTDTQYF
TRBV9	TRBJ2-7	CASSGPRTEQYF
TRBV19	TRBJ2-1	CASSIIAGLEDEQFF
TRBV5-4	TRBJ1-1	CASSLGQMGTEAFF
TRBV5-1	TRBJ2-7	CASSSPGLAASYEQYF